This T cell receptor (beta chain) was profiled in a study of cytomegalovirus exposure and HLA in healthy donors. Findings and limits, study-wide: It was reported that the classifier diagnosed cytomegalovirus status with high specificity and sensitivity in both the original and validation cohorts. Cytomegalovirus-associated status was assigned to 164 TCR beta chains. Some public TCRs appeared in many individuals, while most sequences were rare. Upon later analysis, HLA-associated TCR beta chains proved more clonally expanded than other, equally common chains.

Both 60 Vbeta primers and 13 Jbeta primers went into the PCR. The table came from immunoSEQ multiplex PCR; TCRdb's copy has only in-frame clones and leaves some out. The profile shows roughly 90,000 clones, 80% of them singletons. Worth noting for this clone: What it recognizes is unknown.

Input material: PBMCs. The source of this sequence is a man between 25 and 39 years old in good health and CMV-seronegative.

CDR3 sequence: CASSQDRSRGHQPQHF. CDR3 coding DNA: TGCGCCAGCAGCCAAGATAGGAGCAGGGGACATCAGCCCCAGCATTTT. This chain uses TRBV4-3 with TRBJ1-5; tentatively, D is TRBD1 (6 bases). The V gene's germline CDR1 is LGHNA and CDR2 YSLEER. The germline V and J ends were trimmed by 0 bases and 5 bases, with 14 bases remaining between them. The CDR3 loop spans 16 amino acids.